This record looks at one TCR beta chain sequence and its context. Its antigen is still unknown. No base qualities exist here, and no much larger clone lies one base off it. The sample originates from a study of T cell changes during pregnancy in multiple sclerosis (dated by TCRdb to the late 2010s). For context, the study as a whole: The study examined how the T cell repertoire changed over the course of pregnancy in women with multiple sclerosis.

The library was made by the immunoSEQ multiplex PCR assay. Entries here come from immuneACCESS through TCRdb and include only in-frame sequences with V and J called. Some clones fail to appear in such tables; in the studies checked, an unresolved V gene covers under half of the shortfall, and the cause of the remainder is unknown. A total of roughly 64,000 clones appear in this sample, about nine tenths of them only once. The ten largest account for 1% to 1.5% of the sample. CDR1 and CDR2 are read off the germline V gene as SGHTA and FQGNSA. Relative to germline, V is 5 bases shorter and J is 1 base shorter, with 13 bases between their ends. From the cysteine through the phenylalanine, the CDR3 covers 15 amino acids. Of the read, only the CDR3 DNA is kept; its 45 bases are in frame from base 1.

Sequencing used peripheral blood, obtained in the second trimester of pregnancy. This TCR came from a female donor with multiple sclerosis, enrolled in a pregnancy study. The rearrangement joined TRBV7-2 to TRBJ2-3; TRBD2 is perhaps the D gene, given 6 matching bases. The sequenced DNA is TGTGCCAGCAGCCCCGGGACTTCCCGCACAGATACGCAGTATTTT. Its translation reads: CASSPGTSRTDTQYF.